The 22 T cell receptor beta chains below were found in one sample sequenced in a study of T cell responses to AZD1222 COVID-19 vaccine. Only in-frame clones appear in the TCRdb table, and some are missing; sequencing was by immunoSEQ multiplex PCR. The repertoire holds roughly 150,000 clones, with approximately 90% as singletons. The source was peripheral blood, collected on day 0 of AZD1222 vaccination. These receptors came from an adult in good health.

The chain carries TRBV9 and TRBJ1-1, with a weak D call TRBD1 (5 bases). Per germline, CDR1 SGDLS and CDR2 YYNGEE. V shed 4 bases and J shed 5 bases, with 15 bases lying between them. The CDR3 has 14 residues. In DNA, the CDR3 is TGTGCCAGCAGCATTGGAGGAGGGGTAACTGAAGCTTTCTTT. It yields the protein CASSIGGGVTEAFF.

This clone has just one count. This CDR3 reads CASLSGTNNEQFF. The CDR3 DNA sequence: TGTGCCAGCCTATCAGGGACGAACAATGAGCAGTTCTTC. This chain connects TRBV2 to TRBJ2-1, with D perhaps assigned TRBD1 or TRBD2 (5 bases each). Trimming took 8 bases from V and 5 from J, leaving 13 bases between them. Per germline, CDR1 SNHLY and CDR2 FYNNEI. The CDR3 has 13 residues.

This clone is labeled medium-sized. The chain uses TRBV6-2 or TRBV6-3 and TRBJ2-7; 9 bases are shared with TRBD2. Trimming took 5 bases from V and 5 from J; bases not matched to a gene: 10. The CDR3 consists of 15 residues. Germline CDR1 MNHEY, CDR2 SVGEGT. CDR3 DNA sequence: TGTGCCAGCAGTAAGGGGTCTAGCGGGATCGACGAGCAGTACTTC. The encoded protein is CASSKGSSGIDEQYF.

This sequence joins TRBV11-1 and TRBJ1-1; a weak D match, TRBD1 (5 bases). Trimming cost V 4 bases and J 1 base, with 16 bases left between them. The CDR3 has 16 amino acids. CDR1 is SGHAT, CDR2 FQDESV, per germline (reference sequence). For the CDR3, the DNA is TGTGCCAGCAGCTCAGGTATTGGGGCCGCGAACACTGAAGCTTTCTTT. Its translation is CASSSGIGAANTEAFF.

This sequence joins TRBV6-5 and TRBJ1-6; TRBD1 matches 10 bases. This CDR3 has 14 residues. Germline values: CDR1 MNHEY, CDR2 SVGAGI. Germline trimming cut 5 bases from V and 9 bases from J; bases unmatched to any gene: 4. The CDR3 sequence: CASSTTGGRSPLHF. Here the CDR3 DNA reads TGTGCCAGCAGTACGACAGGGGGCCGTTCACCCCTCCACTTT.

The J gene is TRBJ1-2, the V gene TRBV5-1; 8 positions agree with TRBD1. Germline V gene sequence: CDR1 SGHRS, CDR2 YFSETQ. This CDR3 contains 14 residues. J was trimmed by 6 bases and V by 1 base; bases with no gene match: 5. This CDR3 reads CASSLMTGEDGYTF. The DNA of the CDR3 is TGCGCCAGCAGCTTGATGACAGGGGAGGATGGCTACACCTTC.

The chain recombines TRBV13 with TRBJ2-1; 11 bases map to TRBD2. The trim removed 2 bases at V and 3 bases at J, leaving 0 bases unmatched. Germline values: CDR1 PRHDT, CDR2 FYEKMQ (reference sequence). The CDR3 spans 15 residues. The CDR3 reads CASSLTSGGYNEQFF. The DNA of the CDR3 is TGTGCCAGCAGCTTAACTAGCGGGGGCTACAATGAGCAGTTCTTC.

This rearrangement joins TRBV7-3 to TRBJ1-2; a possible D gene is TRBD1 (6 bases). V gave up 3 bases and J gave up 7 bases, with 12 bases separating them. The CDR3 runs 13 residues. Germline lookup yields CDR1 SGHTA and CDR2 FQGTGA. CDR3 nucleotide sequence: TGTGCCAGCAGCTTCACGGGGGGCAGTGGCTACACCTTC. Translation gives CASSFTGGSGYTF.

This rearrangement joins TRBV25-1 to TRBJ1-1; D remains unclear. V gave up 3 bases and J gave up 0 bases, with 5 bases separating them. The CDR3 consists of 13 residues. Germline CDR1 is MGHDK and CDR2 is SYGVNS. In nucleotides, the CDR3 is TGTGCCAGCAGTGACAGAGTGAACACTGAAGCTTTCTTT. Translation: CASSDRVNTEAFF. Combining the CDR3 with reference TRBV25-1 and TRBJ1-1 gives the whole variable domain EADIYQTPRYLVIGTGKKITLECSQTMGHDKMYWYQQDPGMELHLIHYSYGVNSTEKGDLSSESTVSRIRTEHFPLTLESARPSHTSQYLCASSDRVNTEAFFGQGTRLTVV.

The chain couples TRBV27 to TRBJ1-2, with D unresolved. The ends were cut back, 2 bases at V and 5 bases at J, with 9 bases in the middle. Germline V gene lookup returns CDR1 MNHEY and CDR2 SMNVEV (reference sequence). The CDR3 contains 13 residues. The CDR3 region is CASSLASGYGYTF. CDR3 coding DNA: TGTGCCAGCAGTTTAGCGTCAGGTTATGGCTACACCTTC.

CDR3 bases: TGCGCCAGCAGCCAAGATAATAGCGGGTCCATGAATACGCAGTATTTT. Translated, it gives CASSQDNSGSMNTQYF. This chain joins TRBV4-3 and TRBJ2-3; the match to TRBD2 covers 7 bases. Germline V gives CDR1 LGHNA, CDR2 YSLEER. This CDR3 spans 16 amino acids. The J segment lost 7 bases and the V segment lost 0 bases, leaving 10 bases of the junction unmatched.

V and J are TRBV4-1 and TRBJ2-5; D not resolved. Germline V CDR1 and CDR2: MGHRA, YSYEKL. The CDR3 is 13 residues long. V dropped 1 base and J dropped 4 bases, with 7 bases sitting between them. The CDR3: CASSQGLLETQYF. The CDR3 nucleotides read TGCGCCAGCAGCCAAGGCCTCCTAGAGACCCAGTACTTC.

The V gene is TRBV13, the J gene TRBJ2-1; weak D call: TRBD2 (5 bases). The length of the CDR3 is 17 residues. Trimming shortened V by 0 bases and J by 4 bases, and 16 bases separated the two germline ends. CDR1 is PRHDT, CDR2 FYEKMQ, per germline (reference sequence). The CDR3 sequence: CASSLGRRRVAYNEQFF. Written as DNA, the CDR3 is TGTGCCAGCAGCTTAGGCCGCCGTAGGGTAGCGTACAATGAGCAGTTCTTC.

This chain uses TRBV7-9 with TRBJ2-3; no clear D gene. The V gene lost 5 bases and the J gene lost 0 bases, with 15 bases spanning the gap. There are 16 residues in the CDR3. Germline V gives CDR1 SEHNR, CDR2 FQNEAQ (reference sequence). The CDR3 DNA reads TGTGCCAGCAGCCAGAGTCTTGGTACCAGCACAGATACGCAGTATTTT. Its translation: CASSQSLGTSTDTQYF.

The chain carries TRBV27 and TRBJ1-1, with a possible D match to TRBD1 (6 bases). V dropped 2 bases and J dropped 5 bases, with 18 bases sitting between them. The CDR3 runs to 16 residues. CDR1 MNHEY and CDR2 SMNVEV come from the germline V gene (reference sequence). The CDR3: CASSLGSGGLRTEAFF. DNA for the CDR3: TGTGCCAGCAGTTTAGGGTCCGGGGGGCTAAGGACTGAAGCTTTCTTT.

The count of this clone is one. The rearrangement links TRBV15 to TRBJ2-5; 8 nucleotides align to TRBD1. V was pared by 7 bases and J by 0 bases, with 1 base of the junction left unmatched. This CDR3 has 13 amino acids. CDR1 is LNHNV and CDR2 is YYDKDF in the germline V gene (reference sequence). CDR3 amino acids: CATMTGDQETQYF. The CDR3 DNA reads as TGTGCCACCATGACAGGGGACCAAGAGACCCAGTACTTC.

The chain joins TRBV5-1 to TRBJ2-2; D gene unclear. The CDR3 has 13 residues. The V gene's germline CDR1 is SGHRS and CDR2 YFSETQ. V was shortened by 1 base and J by 3 bases, with 4 bases between the two germline ends. The CDR3 DNA reads as TGCGCCAGCAGCTTGTTACACACCGGGGAGCTGTTTTTT. It codes for CASSLLHTGELFF.

This clone was seen more than once but under ten times. The gene calls are TRBV5-6 and TRBJ1-2, with D perhaps TRBD1 (6 bases). Germline CDR1 and CDR2: SGHDT and YYEEEE. There are 13 residues in the CDR3. Trimming stripped 4 bases from V and 4 bases from J, with 11 bases between. The CDR3 protein is CASSPVGGYGYTF. The CDR3 DNA reads as TGTGCCAGCAGCCCGGTAGGGGGCTATGGCTACACCTTC.

The rearrangement links TRBV5-4 to TRBJ2-6, with 7 nucleotides matching TRBD1. V lost 0 bases and J lost 3; bases outside the gene matches: 3. Germline values: CDR1 SGHNT, CDR2 YYREEE (reference sequence). The CDR3 runs to 16 residues. In nucleotides, the CDR3 is TGTGCCAGCAGCTTGGAGGGGGCGCGTGGGGCCAACGTCCTGACTTTC. It codes for CASSLEGARGANVLTF.

This clone was seen more than once but under ten times. The V and J genes are TRBV25-1 and TRBJ1-3; TRBD1 matches at 9 bases. CDR1 is MGHDK and CDR2 is SYGVNS in the germline V gene. This CDR3 has 14 amino acids. V was pared by 5 bases and J by 4 bases, with 3 bases of the junction left unmatched. CDR3 sequence reads: CASSWDRAGNTIYF. DNA of the CDR3: TGTGCCAGCAGTTGGGACAGGGCGGGAAACACCATATATTTT.

The chain joins TRBV5-1 to TRBJ2-2; D might be TRBD2 (6 bases). The CDR3 loop spans 14 amino acids. Deletions cut 4 bases from V and 6 bases from J, with 13 bases between. CDR1 is SGHRS and CDR2 is YFSETQ in the germline V gene. The CDR3 protein is CASSRPGGAGELFF. In nucleotides, the CDR3 is TGCGCCAGCAGCAGACCCGGCGGGGCCGGGGAGCTGTTTTTT.

The chain recombines TRBV13 with TRBJ1-4, with 7 bases that match TRBD1. The CDR3 totals 19 residues. Trimming at V came to 0 bases and at J to 2 bases, leaving 12 bases not matched to a gene. Germline V gene sequence: CDR1 PRHDT, CDR2 FYEKMQ (reference sequence). The CDR3 region is CASSLGPTRQGSTNEKLFF. CDR3 nucleotides: TGTGCCAGCAGCTTAGGCCCCACCCGACAGGGAAGCACTAATGAAAAACTGTTTTTT.